Below are 28 T cell receptor beta chains sequenced from a single sample in a study of blood T cell repertoires in COVID-19. Sequencing was performed with immunoSEQ multiplex PCR; in TCRdb, only in-frame clones are kept and a portion is missing. The sample lists about 190,000 clones, 70% to 85% occurring once. Sequences were obtained from peripheral blood. The receptors come from a woman aged 25-40 years with acute or convalescent COVID-19.

The J gene is TRBJ2-1, the V gene TRBV2, with TRBD2 matching 8 bases. This CDR3 has 14 residues. Unmatched junction bases numbered 7, after V lost 8 bases and J lost 4 bases. Germline V CDR1 and CDR2: SNHLY, FYNNEI. The CDR3 loop reads CASGGLAGYNEQFF. Written as DNA, the CDR3 is TGTGCCAGCGGGGGGCTAGCGGGTTACAATGAGCAGTTCTTC. The full variable domain, in which reference TRBV2 and TRBJ2-1 provide the parts outside the CDR3, is EPEVTQTPSHQVTQMGQEVILRCVPISNHLYFYWYRQILGQKVEFLVSFYNNEISEKSEIFDDQFSVERPDGSNFTLKIRSTKLEDSAMYFCASGGLAGYNEQFFGPGTRLTVL.

This chain uses TRBV18 with TRBJ2-1; 9 nucleotides line up with TRBD2. The V gene's germline CDR1 is KGHSH and CDR2 LQKENI. V trimming: 6 bases; J trimming: 3 bases; junction bases outside the gene matches: 6. The length of the CDR3 is 15 residues. The CDR3 DNA reads TGTGCCAGCTCGCAAACTAGCGGGCACTACAATGAGCAGTTCTTC. Its translation: CASSQTSGHYNEQFF.

The rearrangement links TRBV7-2 to TRBJ2-1, with TRBD2 matching 12 bases. CDR3 length equals 18 residues. Germline V gene lookup returns CDR1 SGHTA and CDR2 FQGNSA. The V gene end was trimmed by 5 bases and the J gene end by 8 bases; junction bases not matched to a gene: 16. The CDR3 here is CASSPMRLTSGRAHEQFF. The CDR3 DNA reads as TGTGCCAGCAGCCCTATGAGACTGACTAGCGGGAGAGCCCATGAGCAGTTCTTC.

This clone was observed a single time. This chain joins TRBV5-6 and TRBJ2-5; no firm D call. The germline V gene has CDR1 SGHDT and CDR2 YYEEEE. Trimming took off 4 bases at V and 5 bases at J, with 12 bases between the two ends. The CDR3 has 13 residues. DNA for the CDR3: TGTGCCAGCAGCCCCAGTGTCTGGGAGACCCAGTACTTC. Residues: CASSPSVWETQYF. Supplemented by reference TRBV5-6 and TRBJ2-5, the full variable domain reads DAGVTQSPTHLIKTRGQQVTLRCSPKSGHDTVSWYQQALGQGPQFIFQYYEEEERQRGNFPDRFSGHQFPNYSSELNVNALLLGDSALYLCASSPSVWETQYFGPGTRLLVL.

Many counts were recorded for this clone. The genes are TRBV27 and TRBJ2-7; 7 positions agree with TRBD1. V shed 6 bases, J shed 3 bases, and the junction held 8 bases outside the gene matches. The CDR3 consists of 14 residues. Germline CDR1 is MNHEY and CDR2 is SMNVEV (reference sequence). DNA of the CDR3: TGTGCCAGCAGCTCCGGGACAGTACGCTACGAGCAGTACTTC. Translation gives CASSSGTVRYEQYF.

The chain combines TRBV28 with TRBJ1-5, with D perhaps matching TRBD1 (5 bases). The CDR3 is 14 residues long. Looked up from germline, CDR1 is MDHEN and CDR2 is SYDVKM. DNA for the CDR3: TGTGTCTGCGGGGGTAGTCCGTGGAATCAGCCCCAGCATTTT. Encoded protein: CVCGGSPWNQPQHF.

The chain has TRBV9 and TRBJ2-7, with 8 nucleotides matching TRBD1. This CDR3 has 16 residues. The V and J ends lost 3 bases and 5 bases, in that order; junction bases with no gene match: 13. The V gene's germline CDR1 is SGDLS and CDR2 YYNGEE. The CDR3, as DNA: TGTGCCAGCAGCGCCTCTAAGGCAGGGGGCACCCACGAGCAGTACTTC. Its translation: CASSASKAGGTHEQYF.

The chain employs TRBV6-5 and TRBJ1-5, with D hard to call. V lost 0 bases and J 7 bases, leaving 13 bases between the germline ends. The CDR3 consists of 15 residues. In germline, CDR1 is MNHEY, CDR2 SVGAGI. CDR3: CASSYSSHPGQPQHF. The DNA for the CDR3 is TGTGCCAGCAGTTACTCGAGTCACCCGGGGCAGCCCCAGCATTTT.

This clone has ten or more counts. J is TRBJ2-1 and V is TRBV5-6, with a tentative D call TRBD2 (6 bases). This CDR3 contains 14 residues. V dropped 4 bases and J dropped 10 bases, with 18 bases sitting between them. Germline V lookup: CDR1 SGHDT, CDR2 YYEEEE. CDR3 loop: CASSPGTARGEQFF. The CDR3, as DNA: TGTGCCAGCAGCCCAGGGACTGCTCGGGGGGAGCAGTTCTTC.

CDR3 coding DNA: TGTGCCAGCAAACAAGGGACAGATTATGGCTACACCTTC. Translation gives CASKQGTDYGYTF. This chain connects TRBV27 to TRBJ1-2, with 7 positions matching TRBD1. The CDR3 runs to 13 residues. The germline CDR1 and CDR2 sequences are MNHEY and SMNVEV (reference sequence). Trimming took 7 bases from V and 5 from J; bases not matched to a gene: 7.

The CDR3 region is CASSSPDRGRGEAFF. For the CDR3, the DNA is TGTGCCAGCAGTTCCCCGGACAGGGGGCGGGGGGAAGCTTTCTTT. The chain uses TRBV28 and TRBJ1-1, with 11 positions matching TRBD1. Germline CDR1 MDHEN, CDR2 SYDVKM. Trimming removed 4 bases from V and 8 bases from J; junction bases left unmatched: 9. This CDR3 contains 15 residues.

This chain connects TRBV6-5 to TRBJ2-1, with 8 nucleotides matching TRBD2. The CDR3 is made up of 15 amino acids. In germline, CDR1 is MNHEY, CDR2 SVGAGI. The V gene end was trimmed by 0 bases and the J gene end by 5 bases; junction bases not matched to a gene: 3. The CDR3 region is CASSYSRGGNNEQFF. As DNA, the CDR3 is TGTGCCAGCAGTTACTCTCGCGGGGGGAACAATGAGCAGTTCTTC.

This rearrangement joins TRBV11-2 to TRBJ1-2; 8 bases align to TRBD1. The length of the CDR3 is 16 residues. Germline V gives CDR1 SGHAT, CDR2 FQNNGV. V shed 4 bases and J 1 base; nucleotides not matched to a gene: 8. Written as DNA, the CDR3 is TGTGCCAGCAGCTCAGCAGGGGGCCGGAGTAACTATGGCTACACCTTC. Translated: CASSSAGGRSNYGYTF.

The CDR3 spells CATSRVKGDPGKEQYF. The CDR3 coding sequence is TGTGCCACCAGCAGAGTGAAGGGCGACCCAGGGAAGGAGCAGTACTTC. The chain joins TRBV15 to TRBJ2-7, with D possibly being TRBD1 (5 bases). The CDR3 is made up of 16 amino acids. V was trimmed by 1 base and J by 7 bases, leaving 20 bases between them. Germline values: CDR1 LNHNV, CDR2 YYDKDF (reference sequence).

This clone was recorded many times. V usage is TRBV3-1 (or the pseudogene TRBV3-2) and J usage is TRBJ2-7; D is uncertain. CDR1 is LGHDT, CDR2 YNNKEL, per germline (reference sequence). The germline V and J ends were trimmed by 0 bases and 1 base, with 7 bases remaining between them. The CDR3 is 14 amino acids. CDR3 sequence reads: CASSQDLSSYEQYF. As DNA, the CDR3 is TGTGCCAGCAGCCAAGATCTCAGTTCCTACGAGCAGTACTTC.

This sequence joins TRBV4-1 and TRBJ1-3, with D uncertain. V was pared by 7 bases and J by 1 base, with 8 bases between. There are 13 residues in the CDR3. Germline V gene lookup returns CDR1 MGHRA and CDR2 YSYEKL. CDR3 bases: TGCGCCAGCACGGGGTTGTCTGGAAACACCATATATTTT. This gives the protein CASTGLSGNTIYF.

This clone was detected only once. This rearrangement joins TRBV5-6 to TRBJ2-1, with no clear D. Trimming took off 4 bases at V and 10 bases at J, with 12 bases between the two ends. Germline lookup yields CDR1 SGHDT and CDR2 YYEEEE. The CDR3 has 12 amino acids. Here the CDR3 reads CASSRAIGEQFF. The CDR3 DNA follows: TGTGCCAGCAGCCGCGCTATCGGGGAGCAGTTCTTC.

This clone was detected a few times. The chain links TRBV28 to TRBJ1-6; no reliable D call. CDR1 is MDHEN, CDR2 SYDVKM, per germline. This CDR3 comprises 20 residues. The V and J ends lost 5 bases and 0 bases respectively, with 23 bases between them. In DNA form, the CDR3 reads TGTGCCAGCAGTAATCGAATAGCGTTCGTATCGAGCTCCTATAATTCACCCCTCCACTTT. Translating gives CASSNRIAFVSSSYNSPLHF. The full variable domain, in which reference TRBV28 and TRBJ1-6 provide the parts outside the CDR3, is DVKVTQSSRYLVKRTGEKVFLECVQDMDHENMFWYRQDPGLGLRLIYFSYDVKMKEKGDIPEGYSVSREKKERFSLILESASTNQTSMYLCASSNRIAFVSSSYNSPLHFGNGTRLTVT.

This clone was recorded once. The V call is TRBV27, the J call TRBJ2-3, with D possibly being TRBD2 (5 bases). The germline V and J ends were trimmed by 5 bases and 2 bases, with 14 bases remaining between them. Germline V gene sequence: CDR1 MNHEY, CDR2 SMNVEV (reference sequence). This CDR3 has 15 residues. The CDR3 loop reads CASSPLAFDTDTQYF. In DNA, the CDR3 is TGTGCCAGCAGTCCCCTAGCCTTCGACACAGATACGCAGTATTTT.

The rearrangement joins TRBV11-2 to TRBJ2-1; 12 bases agree with TRBD2. The CDR3 loop spans 15 amino acids. The V segment lost 4 bases and the J segment 4 bases; nucleotides outside the gene matches: 2. Germline CDR1 is SGHAT and CDR2 is FQNNGV. The CDR3 here is CASSSGLAGYNEQFF. DNA for the CDR3: TGTGCCAGCAGCTCCGGACTAGCGGGATACAATGAGCAGTTCTTC.

This clone was detected once. The chain links TRBV4-3 to TRBJ2-6; D perhaps matches TRBD2 (6 bases). CDR3 size: 18 residues. The germline gives CDR1 LGHNA, CDR2 YSLEER. Trimming stripped 0 bases from V and 3 bases from J, with 15 bases between. This chain's CDR3 is CASSQDIGGTFGANVLTF. CDR3 nucleotides: TGCGCCAGCAGCCAAGATATCGGGGGAACATTTGGGGCCAACGTCCTGACTTTC.

The chain has TRBV27 and TRBJ2-7; no reliable D call. V lost 5 bases, J lost 4 bases, and 12 bases lay in between. The CDR3 loop spans 13 amino acids. Germline-derived CDR1 and CDR2 are MNHEY and SMNVEV (reference sequence). The CDR3 bases are TGTGCCAGCAGTCCCACAAATACATACGAGCAGTACTTC. Protein sequence: CASSPTNTYEQYF.

The chain carries TRBV11-2 and TRBJ1-4; D gene uncertain. Germline CDR1 is SGHAT and CDR2 is FQNNGV. V lost 0 bases and J lost 7, with 12 bases in between. CDR3 length: 15 amino acids. CDR3 DNA: TGTGCCAGCAGCTTAGATTCAGGTTTTGGTGAAAAACTGTTTTTT. This sequence encodes CASSLDSGFGEKLFF.

J is TRBJ1-5 and V is TRBV14; D is perhaps TRBD1 (5 bases). V lost 1 base and J lost 4, with 17 bases in between. The V gene's germline CDR1 is SGHDN and CDR2 FVKESK. There are 17 residues in the CDR3. The CDR3 is CASSQGTPENLNQPQHF. In nucleotides, the CDR3 is TGTGCCAGCAGCCAAGGGACACCCGAAAATTTAAATCAGCCCCAGCATTTT. Supplemented by reference TRBV14 and TRBJ1-5, the full variable domain reads EAGVTQFPSHSVIEKGQTVTLRCDPISGHDNLYWYRRVMGKEIKFLLHFVKESKQDESGMPNNRFLAERTGGTYSTLKVQPAELEDSGVYFCASSQGTPENLNQPQHFGDGTRLSIL.

The V call is TRBV28, the J call TRBJ1-3; 7 bases are shared with TRBD1. Germline loops: CDR1 MDHEN, CDR2 SYDVKM. CDR3 length equals 18 residues. The J segment lost 0 bases and the V segment lost 4 bases, leaving 12 bases of the junction unmatched. The CDR3 sequence is CASSSLGQPTGSGNTIYF. As DNA, the CDR3 is TGTGCCAGCAGTTCATTGGGACAGCCGACAGGCTCTGGAAACACCATATATTTT.

The chain joins TRBV29-1 to TRBJ2-7, with D possibly matching TRBD1 (5 bases). CDR3 size: 11 residues. Trimming shortened V by 5 bases and J by 4 bases, and 9 bases separated the two germline ends. CDR1 is SQVTM and CDR2 is ANQGSEA in the germline V gene. The CDR3 DNA reads TGCAGCGTTCGTGGGGCTTACGAGCAGTACTTC. It is translated as CSVRGAYEQYF.

In nucleotides, the CDR3 is TGTGCCAGCAGCCCCTGGGACAGGGGGCAGCCCCAGCATTTT. As protein: CASSPWDRGQPQHF. V and J are TRBV7-6 and TRBJ1-5; 11 nucleotides match TRBD1. The CDR3 extends over 14 amino acids. In germline, CDR1 is SGHVS, CDR2 FNYEAQ. The junction had 4 bases not matched to a gene; V was cut back by 5 bases and J by 7 bases.

This chain joins TRBV27 and TRBJ2-7, with TRBD1 as a possible D gene (5 bases). The V end lost 9 bases, the J end lost 2 bases, and 11 bases lay between the germline ends. Germline assignment: CDR1 MNHEY and CDR2 SMNVEV (reference sequence). This CDR3 has 12 residues. CDR3 DNA: TGTGCCAGTAGGGTAGGGGCCTACGAGCAGTACTTC. Translated: CASRVGAYEQYF.